A selection of T cell receptor beta chains follows, all from one sample in a study of human T cells and chemical hapten exposure. TCRdb re-called the RACE reads through MiXCR, storing one row per CDR3 protein. The sample holds about 100,000 distinct CDR3 sequences, about 10% seen once. This sample comprised whole blood, obtained in connection with sensitization to the hapten diphenylcyclopropenone (DPC). The receptor source for this set is a woman aged 40 to 50 with alopecia areata. Some clones in this sample may be carry-over from other donors' samples. The CDR3 runs from the conserved cysteine through the conserved F or W. D genes are given only for firm matches. The listing skips clone size in some rows; elsewhere it reads once, few, many or a size class.

V	D	size	J	CDR3	DNA
TRBV10-3	.	many	TRBJ2-5	CAISEGQGGKETQYF	TGTGCCATCAGTGAGGGTCAGGGCGGGAAAGAGACCCAGTACTTC
TRBV7-7	.	.	TRBJ2-7	CASRWASEEQYF	TGTGCTAGCCGTTGGGCTAGCGAGGAGCAGTACTTC
TRBV3-1	.	.	TRBJ1-2	CASSQGTVDFGYTF	TGTGCCAGCAGCCAAGGGACAGTCGACTTCGGCTACACCTTC
TRBV11-2	.	few	TRBJ1-1	CASSLGGRRAFF	TGTGCCAGCAGCTTAGGTGGGAGGAGAGCTTTCTTT
TRBV7-2	.	many	TRBJ1-1	CASSLASLEAFF	TGTGCCAGCAGCTTAGCATCCCTAGAAGCTTTCTTT
TRBV5-4	.	many	TRBJ1-3	CASSLPGDGNTIYF	TGTGCCAGCAGCTTGCCAGGGGATGGAAACACCATATATTTT
TRBV7-2	TRBD2	few	TRBJ2-7	CASSLRTSGIPPLYEQYF	TGTGCCAGCAGCTTGCGGACTAGCGGCATCCCCCCCCTCTACGAGCAGTACTTC
TRBV29-1	TRBD1	many	TRBJ2-3	CSLRTGLGTDTQYF	TGCAGCCTCCGGACAGGGTTGGGCACAGATACGCAGTATTTT
TRBV20-1	.	.	TRBJ2-3	CSAPWGSTDTQYF	TGCAGTGCCCCCTGGGGCAGCACAGATACGCAGTATTTT
TRBV20-1	TRBD2	.	TRBJ2-6	CSVARGGVSGANVLTF	TGCAGTGTCGCTAGGGGAGGGGTCTCTGGGGCCAACGTCCTGACTTTC
TRBV5-4	.	many	TRBJ2-7	CASSFAVAASYEQYF	TGTGCCAGCAGCTTTGCGGTTGCGGCTTCCTACGAGCAGTACTTC
TRBV27	.	.	TRBJ2-7	CASSSRGAPLEQYF	TGTGCCAGCAGTAGTCGGGGGGCCCCTCTCGAGCAGTACTTC
TRBV6-2/TRBV6-3	.	.	TRBJ2-5	CASSFVSGQETQYF	TGTGCCAGCAGTTTCGTGTCGGGGCAAGAGACCCAGTACTTC
TRBV2	.	.	TRBJ2-7	CASSEQGTRYEQYF	TGTGCCAGCAGTGAACAAGGGACCCGGTACGAGCAGTACTTC
TRBV29-1	TRBD1	.	TRBJ1-1	CSGTGGNTEAFF	TGCAGCGGAACAGGGGGGAACACTGAAGCTTTCTTT
TRBV19	.	many	TRBJ1-1	CASSMGGRLNTEAFF	TGTGCCAGTAGTATGGGGGGACGACTGAACACTGAAGCTTTCTTT
TRBV19	TRBD1	few	TRBJ1-2	CASGTGLLKNYGYTF	TGTGCCAGTGGGACAGGTCTTTTAAAGAACTATGGCTACACCTTC
TRBV7-8	.	few	TRBJ2-7	CASSPTGNYYEQYF	TGTGCCAGCAGCCCTACCGGGAATTACTACGAGCAGTACTTC
TRBV6-5	.	few	TRBJ2-6	CASSRRGRSSGANVLTF	TGTGCCAGCAGTAGACGGGGTCGAAGCTCTGGGGCCAACGTCCTGACTTTC
TRBV5-6	.	.	TRBJ1-1	CASSHGGAGWNTEAFF	TGTGCCAGCAGCCACGGGGGCGCAGGGTGGAACACTGAAGCTTTCTTT
TRBV21-1	.	many	TRBJ2-5	CASSKEGPGETQYF	TGTGCCAGCAGCAAGGAAGGGCCTGGAGAGACCCAGTACTTC
TRBV7-3	.	few	TRBJ1-5	CASSTNPSQPQHF	TGTGCCAGCAGCACAAACCCCAGCCAGCCCCAGCATTTT
TRBV7-2	TRBD2	.	TRBJ2-7	CASSSSSGRAGEQYF	TGTGCCAGCAGCTCTTCTAGCGGGAGGGCCGGCGAGCAGTACTTC
TRBV20-1	TRBD2	many	TRBJ2-1	CSARVLAGGPANEQFF	TGCAGTGCTAGAGTTCTAGCGGGGGGGCCGGCCAATGAGCAGTTCTTC
TRBV4-3	.	many	TRBJ1-6	CASSQVGGYNSPLHF	TGCGCCAGCAGCCAAGTGGGGGGTTATAATTCACCCCTCCACTTT
TRBV9	TRBD2	.	TRBJ2-5	CASSGQTSGGETQYF	TGTGCCAGCAGCGGACAGACTAGCGGGGGTGAGACCCAGTACTTC
TRBV5-5	.	few	TRBJ2-5	CASSFASQETQYF	TGTGCCAGCAGCTTTGCTAGCCAAGAGACCCAGTACTTC
TRBV5-1	.	many	TRBJ2-1	CASSAAGFSYNEQFF	TGCGCCAGCAGCGCCGCGGGTTTCTCCTACAATGAGCAGTTCTTC
TRBV7-2	.	.	TRBJ2-2	CASRPTNTGELFF	TGTGCCAGCAGGCCTACGAACACCGGGGAGCTGTTTTTT
TRBV7-9	.	many	TRBJ2-3	CASSLVGPDTQYF	TGTGCCAGCAGCTTGGTAGGGCCAGATACGCAGTATTTT
TRBV7-2	.	many	TRBJ1-2	CASSQGEWGGRIYGYTF	TGTGCCAGCAGCCAAGGCGAATGGGGGGGACGAATCTATGGCTACACCTTC
TRBV6-6	TRBD2	.	TRBJ2-5	CASSYPTSGGTETQYF	TGTGCCAGCAGTTACCCGACTAGCGGGGGAACGGAGACCCAGTACTTC
TRBV6-5	.	many	TRBJ1-1	CASSYSRQFAEAFF	TGTGCCAGCAGTTACTCGAGACAGTTCGCTGAAGCTTTCTTT
TRBV18	.	few	TRBJ1-5	CASSLVRTDIGAQHF	TGTGCCAGCTCCCTCGTACGAACAGATATTGGGGCCCAGCATTTT
TRBV20-1	.	many	TRBJ1-4	CSARPGGEKLFF	TGCAGTGCTAGACCCGGGGGAGAAAAACTGTTTTTT
TRBV2	.	many	TRBJ2-7	CASSARGQAYEQYF	TGTGCCAGCAGCGCACGGGGCCAGGCCTACGAGCAGTACTTC
TRBV27	.	many	TRBJ1-3	CASSFRGPGNTIYF	TGTGCCAGCAGTTTCCGGGGGCCTGGAAACACCATATATTTT
TRBV29-1	.	.	TRBJ1-1	CSVGERAGNTEAFF	TGCAGCGTTGGTGAACGGGCAGGGAACACTGAAGCTTTCTTT
TRBV6-5	.	many	TRBJ2-7	CASSYWGVTGTYEQYF	TGTGCCAGCAGTTACTGGGGGGTTACAGGGACCTACGAGCAGTACTTC
TRBV27	.	.	TRBJ1-5	CASSLGMAVGPQHF	TGTGCCAGCAGTTTAGGTATGGCCGTCGGGCCCCAGCATTTT
TRBV13	TRBD1	few	TRBJ2-3	CASSPTGTGSTDTQYF	TGTGCCAGCAGCCCCACCGGGACAGGGAGCACAGATACGCAGTATTTT
TRBV7-9	.	many	TRBJ1-3	CASSFRGAGNTIYF	TGTGCCAGCAGTTTTCGGGGCGCTGGAAACACCATATATTTT
TRBV7-9	.	many	TRBJ1-2	CASSRSTGEGYTF	TGTGCCAGCAGCCGCTCCACCGGCGAAGGCTACACCTTC
TRBV27	TRBD1	few	TRBJ2-7	CASSLTGFYEQYF	TGTGCCAGCAGTTTGACAGGGTTCTACGAGCAGTACTTC
TRBV6-2/TRBV6-3	.	few	TRBJ2-3	CASSYSSGSTDTQYF	TGTGCCAGCAGTTACTCTAGCGGTAGCACAGATACGCAGTATTTT
TRBV7-9	TRBD1	few	TRBJ1-5	CASSLEFGTGGNQPQHF	TGTGCCAGCAGCTTGGAATTCGGGACAGGGGGCAATCAGCCCCAGCATTTT